A selection of T cell receptor beta chains follows, all from one sample in a study of OX40 agonist ivuxolimab in advanced cancers. TCRdb keeps only in-frame clones here, not all; method: immunoSEQ multiplex PCR. Of fewer than 30,000 clones in the sample, approximately 86% were seen once. This specimen consisted of CD4+ or CD8+ T cells sorted from blood, obtained in a trial of the OX40 agonist ivuxolimab. These receptors all stem from an adult with an advanced solid tumor such as melanoma, head and neck, liver or kidney cancer. The CDR3 runs from the conserved cysteine through the conserved F or W. Fields, in order: V gene, clone size, CDR3 protein. Size is stated for part of the rows, as once, few or many counts, or as a class when the clone is expanded.

TRBV5-1 | NA | CASSPTDGHNQPQHF
TRBV5-1 | NA | CASSLGTGGWNTEAFF
TRBV6-4 | NA | CASSESTSRSEQFF
TRBV27 | NA | CASSLNQGRLWETQYF
TRBV11-2 | NA | CASSFGGALYGYTF
TRBV5-1 | once | CASSLASGSYEQYF
TRBV7-6 | NA | CASRPRAGYEQYF
TRBV11-2 | NA | CASSSSGEIIYEQYF
TRBV6-6 | NA | CASFRGTGWSGTEAFF
TRBV28 | NA | CASTAQTRVPRELFF
TRBV7-9 | NA | CASLVGDGGPHTGELFF
TRBV28 | NA | CASSLLRNVGETQYF
TRBV9 | NA | CASTPDDVAEAFF
TRBV4-1 | NA | CASSQGGSSHYEQYF
TRBV30 | NA | CAWSRGGNTEAFF
TRBV7-2 | NA | CASSLVAGKETQYF
TRBV4-2 | once | CASSPGLVYEQYF